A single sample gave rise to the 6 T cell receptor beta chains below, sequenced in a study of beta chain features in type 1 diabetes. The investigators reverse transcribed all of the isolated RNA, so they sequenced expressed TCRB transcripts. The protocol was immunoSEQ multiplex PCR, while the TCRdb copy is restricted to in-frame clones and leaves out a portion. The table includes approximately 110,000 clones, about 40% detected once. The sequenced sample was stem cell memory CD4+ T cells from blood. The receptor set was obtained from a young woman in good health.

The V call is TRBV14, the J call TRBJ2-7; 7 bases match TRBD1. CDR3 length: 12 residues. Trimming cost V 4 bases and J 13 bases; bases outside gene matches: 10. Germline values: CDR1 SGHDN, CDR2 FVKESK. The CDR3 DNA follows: TGTGCCAGCAGCCTGACCCGGGACAGAGTCTACTTC. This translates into CASSLTRDRVYF.

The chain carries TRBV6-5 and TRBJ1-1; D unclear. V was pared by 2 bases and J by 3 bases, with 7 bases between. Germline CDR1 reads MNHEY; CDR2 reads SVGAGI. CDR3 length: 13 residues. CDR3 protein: CASSYSRYTEAFF. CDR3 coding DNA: TGTGCCAGCAGTTACAGCCGTTACACTGAAGCTTTCTTT.

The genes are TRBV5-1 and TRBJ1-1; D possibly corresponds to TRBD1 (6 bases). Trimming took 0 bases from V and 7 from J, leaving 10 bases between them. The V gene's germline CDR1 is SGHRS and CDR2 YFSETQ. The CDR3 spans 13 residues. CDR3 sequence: CASSLGQVNEAFF. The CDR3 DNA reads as TGCGCCAGCAGCTTGGGACAGGTTAATGAAGCTTTCTTT. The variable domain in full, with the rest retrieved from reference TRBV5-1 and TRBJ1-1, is KAGVTQTPRYLIKTRGQQVTLSCSPISGHRSVSWYQQTPGQGLQFLFEYFSETQRNKGNFPGRFSGRQFSNSRSEMNVSTLELGDSALYLCASSLGQVNEAFFGQGTRLTVV.

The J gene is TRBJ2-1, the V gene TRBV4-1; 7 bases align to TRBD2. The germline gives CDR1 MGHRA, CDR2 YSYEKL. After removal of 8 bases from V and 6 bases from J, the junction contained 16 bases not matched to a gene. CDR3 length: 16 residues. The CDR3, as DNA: TGCGCCAGCCGTGAAGCGGCGGGAGTCCAATTCAATGAGCAGTTCTTC. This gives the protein CASREAAGVQFNEQFF.

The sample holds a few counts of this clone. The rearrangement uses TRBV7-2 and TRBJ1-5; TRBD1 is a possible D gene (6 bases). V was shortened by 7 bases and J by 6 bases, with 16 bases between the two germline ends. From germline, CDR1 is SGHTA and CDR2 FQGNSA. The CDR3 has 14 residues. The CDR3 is CASTISPGVQPQHF. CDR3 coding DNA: TGTGCCAGCACCATAAGCCCAGGGGTTCAGCCCCAGCATTTT. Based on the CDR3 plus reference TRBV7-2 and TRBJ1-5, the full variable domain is GAGVSQSPSNKVTEKGKDVELRCDPISGHTALYWYRQSLGQGLEFLIYFQGNSAPDKSGLPSDRFSAERTGGSVSTLTIQRTQQEDSAVYLCASTISPGVQPQHFGDGTRLSIL.

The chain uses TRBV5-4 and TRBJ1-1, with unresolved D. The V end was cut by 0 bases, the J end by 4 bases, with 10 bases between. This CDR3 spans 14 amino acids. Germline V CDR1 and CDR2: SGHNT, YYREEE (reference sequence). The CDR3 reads CASSLGGFSTEAFF. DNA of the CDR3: TGTGCCAGCAGCTTGGGAGGGTTTAGCACTGAAGCTTTCTTT.